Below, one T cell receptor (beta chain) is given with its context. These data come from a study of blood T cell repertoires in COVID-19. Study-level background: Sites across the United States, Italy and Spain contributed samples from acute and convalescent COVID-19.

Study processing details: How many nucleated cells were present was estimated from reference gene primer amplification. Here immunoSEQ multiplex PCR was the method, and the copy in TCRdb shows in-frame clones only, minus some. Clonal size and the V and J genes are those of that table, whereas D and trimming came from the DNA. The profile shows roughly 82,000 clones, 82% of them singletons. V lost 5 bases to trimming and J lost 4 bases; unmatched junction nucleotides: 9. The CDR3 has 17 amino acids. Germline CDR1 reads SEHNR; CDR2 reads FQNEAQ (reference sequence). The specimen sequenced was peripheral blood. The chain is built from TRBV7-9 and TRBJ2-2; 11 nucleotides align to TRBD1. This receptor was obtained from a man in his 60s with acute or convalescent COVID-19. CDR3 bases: TGTGCCAGCAGCCTAGGAGGGACAGGGGGGACCACCGGGGAGCTGTTTTTT. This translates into CASSLGGTGGTTGELFF.